One and the same sample provided the 20 T cell receptor beta chains below, sequenced in a study of T-cell reconstitution after alpha-beta-depleted transplantation in children (dated by TCRdb to the mid-2010s). In light of the paper, this sample's treatment or condition label describes: allogeneic hematopoietic cell transplantation with graft depleted of TCRalphabeta T cells and CD19 B cells. Library prep was done by PCR. The data were produced on an Illumina HiSeq 2500. TCR library preparation used molecular barcoding, with unique molecular identifiers applied to normalize quantification of the TCRbeta repertoire. Starting from the raw public reads, TCRdb applied fastp trimming at Q25, assembled clones with MiXCR and retained in-frame beta chains. Records with the same CDR3 protein are collapsed into one entry carrying the most frequent genes and DNA. The sample profile shows about 900,000 distinct CDR3 sequences; roughly 29% of them were found once. Together, the top ten hold about 28% of the sample.

This specimen was PBMCs, mostly from graft donor cells, taken 360 days after TCRalphabeta/CD19-depleted stem cell transplant. All receptors come from a boy in the first two years of life who had a stem cell transplant for SCID, so the T cells may come from the graft donor.

This clonotype was found once. V is TRBV6-5 and J is TRBJ1-3; D gene unclear. Germline lookup yields CDR1 MNHEY and CDR2 SVGAGI. The CDR3 consists of 12 residues. V lost 2 bases to trimming and J lost 9 bases, with 8 bases between them. The CDR3: CASSYKRPTIYF. DNA of the CDR3: TGTGCCAGCAGTTACAAGCGGCCCACCATATATTTT.

This clonotype was seen a handful of times. The J gene is TRBJ2-3, the V gene TRBV3-1; 9 nucleotides match TRBD2. The V gene end was trimmed by 1 base and the J gene end by 6 bases; junction bases not matched to a gene: 11. The V gene's germline CDR1 is LGHDT and CDR2 YNNKEL (reference sequence). This CDR3 spans 17 amino acids. In DNA, the CDR3 is TGTGCCAGCAGCCAAGTGACTAGCGGCGCCTGGTTCGATACGCAGTATTTT. This encodes CASSQVTSGAWFDTQYF.

The genes are TRBV29-1 and TRBJ2-5; 12 bases match TRBD2. V lost 2 bases to trimming and J lost 5 bases; unmatched junction nucleotides: 12. The CDR3 has 17 residues. CDR1 and CDR2 from the germline V gene are SQVTM and ANQGSEA. The CDR3 region is CSVERPSGGGVSETQYF. The CDR3 DNA follows: TGCAGCGTTGAAAGGCCTAGCGGGGGGGGTGTCTCGGAGACCCAGTACTTC.

The chain uses TRBV20-1 and TRBJ2-5; D is possibly TRBD2 (6 bases). Germline CDR1 and CDR2: DFQATT and SNEGSKA (reference sequence). V lost 7 bases and J 2 bases, leaving 14 bases between the germline ends. This CDR3 is built from 13 residues. The CDR3 here is CSVGGAVQETQYF. Written as DNA, the CDR3 is TGCAGTGTCGGCGGGGCGGTACAAGAGACCCAGTACTTC.

Only a few counts were recorded for this clonotype. V usage is TRBV3-1 and J usage is TRBJ2-2; D not certain. V was cut by 0 bases and J by 5 bases, with 7 bases left in between. The CDR3 spans 14 residues. CDR1 and CDR2 (germline): LGHDT, YNNKEL (reference sequence). Here the CDR3 reads CASSQDAWTGELFF. CDR3 coding DNA: TGTGCCAGCAGCCAAGATGCCTGGACCGGGGAGCTGTTTTTT.

The sample holds a few counts of this clonotype. The V gene is TRBV20-1, the J gene TRBJ2-7; maybe TRBD2 (7 bases). The CDR3 length is 16 residues. V lost 0 bases and J 4 bases, leaving 19 bases between the germline ends. CDR1 and CDR2 (germline): DFQATT, SNEGSKA (reference sequence). As DNA, the CDR3 is TGCAGTGCTAGAGATATGGGGAGGGGGACCCCTTACGAGCAGTACTTC. Protein product: CSARDMGRGTPYEQYF.

The V call is TRBV27, the J call TRBJ2-1; 7 nucleotides line up with TRBD1. The V gene's germline CDR1 is MNHEY and CDR2 SMNVEV (reference sequence). After removal of 0 bases from V and 0 bases from J, the junction contained 5 bases not matched to a gene. CDR3 length equals 17 residues. The CDR3 nucleotides read TGTGCCAGCAGTTTATCCCCAGGGGGTTTCTCCTACAATGAGCAGTTCTTC. It codes for CASSLSPGGFSYNEQFF.

This rearrangement joins TRBV4-3 to TRBJ2-7, with 8 bases that match TRBD1. CDR1 and CDR2 from the germline V gene are LGHNA and YSLEER. V trimming: 0 bases; J trimming: 6 bases; junction bases outside the gene matches: 4. The CDR3 length is 14 residues. In DNA, the CDR3 is TGCGCCAGCAGCCAAGACGCAGGGGGCGGCGAGCAGTACTTC. Translating gives CASSQDAGGGEQYF.

The chain joins TRBV2 to TRBJ2-5, with TRBD1 matching 8 bases. The V and J ends lost 1 base and 1 base, in that order; junction bases with no gene match: 2. The CDR3 covers 15 residues. Looked up from germline, CDR1 is SNHLY and CDR2 is FYNNEI. The CDR3 sequence is CASSEEGQAQETQYF. CDR3 coding DNA: TGTGCCAGCAGTGAAGAGGGACAGGCCCAAGAGACCCAGTACTTC.

This sequence joins TRBV11-2 and TRBJ2-5; no clear D. The germline V gene encodes CDR1 SGHAT and CDR2 FQNNGV. This CDR3 spans 14 amino acids. Trimming removed 1 base at V and 6 bases at J, with 12 bases between. CDR3 bases: TGTGCCAGCAGCTTAGTGGCAGATCGGAAGACCCAGTACTTC. Amino acid sequence: CASSLVADRKTQYF.

The J gene is TRBJ2-7, the V gene TRBV7-6, with 9 bases aligning to TRBD1. With 5 bases clipped from V and 7 bases from J, the junction kept 15 bases outside the gene matches. From germline, CDR1 is SGHVS and CDR2 FNYEAQ. The CDR3 spans 16 residues. The CDR3 reads CASSITRGTGMGEQYF. CDR3 DNA sequence: TGTGCCAGCAGCATTACACGAGGGACAGGGATGGGTGAGCAGTACTTC.

The sample holds a few counts of this clonotype. The rearrangement links TRBV9 to TRBJ2-1, with D unresolved. The CDR3 is made up of 13 amino acids. Germline loops: CDR1 SGDLS, CDR2 YYNGEE. V was trimmed by 2 bases and J by 7 bases, leaving 10 bases between them. CDR3 nucleotide sequence: TGTGCCAGCAGCGTTTCAGGTTCTAATGAGCAGTTCTTC. Protein: CASSVSGSNEQFF.

CDR3 residues: CASSDAPGVTGELFF. DNA of the CDR3: TGTGCCAGCAGTGACGCGCCAGGCGTCACCGGGGAGCTGTTTTTT. This chain connects TRBV2 to TRBJ2-2; D not certain. The CDR3 spans 15 residues. The V gene lost 3 bases and the J gene lost 4 bases, with 12 bases spanning the gap. Germline V gene sequence: CDR1 SNHLY, CDR2 FYNNEI. The full variable domain, with the rest looked up from reference TRBV2 and TRBJ2-2, is EPEVTQTPSHQVTQMGQEVILRCVPISNHLYFYWYRQILGQKVEFLVSFYNNEISEKSEIFDDQFSVERPDGSNFTLKIRSTKLEDSAMYFCASSDAPGVTGELFFGEGSRLTVL.

V usage is TRBV5-1 and J usage is TRBJ2-6; a possible D gene is TRBD1 (6 bases). CDR3 size: 19 residues. CDR1 is SGHRS and CDR2 is YFSETQ in the germline V gene. Trimming pared 0 bases from V and 0 bases from J, leaving 16 bases between. The chain's CDR3 is CASSLVGPGVNSGANVLTF. The CDR3 nucleotides read TGCGCCAGCAGCTTGGTGGGTCCAGGGGTTAACTCTGGGGCCAACGTCCTGACTTTC. Complete variable domain (other parts from reference TRBV5-1 and TRBJ2-6): KAGVTQTPRYLIKTRGQQVTLSCSPISGHRSVSWYQQTPGQGLQFLFEYFSETQRNKGNFPGRFSGRQFSNSRSEMNVSTLELGDSALYLCASSLVGPGVNSGANVLTFGAGSRLTVL.

The chain's CDR3 is CASSADPPGETQYF. In DNA, the CDR3 is TGTGCCAGCAGTGCCGACCCTCCCGGGGAGACCCAGTACTTC. This chain joins TRBV2 and TRBJ2-5; the D is unclear. The germline V gene has CDR1 SNHLY and CDR2 FYNNEI. V was trimmed by 4 bases and J by 5 bases, leaving 14 bases between them. The CDR3 spans 14 residues. Filled out from reference TRBV2 and TRBJ2-5, the complete variable domain reads EPEVTQTPSHQVTQMGQEVILRCVPISNHLYFYWYRQILGQKVEFLVSFYNNEISEKSEIFDDQFSVERPDGSNFTLKIRSTKLEDSAMYFCASSADPPGETQYFGPGTRLLVL.

This clonotype was seen more than once but under ten times. The gene calls are TRBV20-1 and TRBJ2-3; 13 nucleotides line up with TRBD2. V dropped 6 bases and J dropped 1; count of bases not matched to a gene: 4. CDR3 length equals 15 residues. Germline CDR1 and CDR2: DFQATT and SNEGSKA (reference sequence). CDR3 DNA sequence: TGCAGTGCGCGGACTAGCGGGGGAGGCACAGATACGCAGTATTTT. It translates to CSARTSGGGTDTQYF.

This clonotype was seen a handful of times. The V call is TRBV6-5, the J call TRBJ1-1, with 10 bases fitting TRBD1. The trim removed 3 bases at V and 4 bases at J, leaving 5 bases unmatched. Germline CDR1 is MNHEY and CDR2 is SVGAGI. CDR3 length: 15 amino acids. DNA of the CDR3: TGTGCCAGCAGTTATGACAGGGGGCCGATCACTGAAGCTTTCTTT. It translates to CASSYDRGPITEAFF.

DNA of the CDR3: TGTGCCAGCAGTTACGGAGTCTCCGGAAACACCATATATTTT. Translated: CASSYGVSGNTIYF. The gene calls are TRBV6-5 and TRBJ1-3; D ambiguous. The CDR3 is 14 amino acids. V was shortened by 2 bases and J by 4 bases, with 9 bases between the two germline ends. Germline V gene data show CDR1 as MNHEY and CDR2 as SVGAGI.

A few counts support this clonotype. This chain uses TRBV9 with TRBJ2-3, with D tentatively TRBD2 (6 bases). There are 18 residues in the CDR3. V lost 1 base to trimming and J lost 0 bases, with 18 bases between them. The germline CDR1 and CDR2 sequences are SGDLS and YYNGEE. CDR3 sequence (DNA): TGTGCCAGCAGCGTAAACGCGAACGTTGGGACTAGCACAGATACGCAGTATTTT. Protein sequence: CASSVNANVGTSTDTQYF.

The genes are TRBV6-2 or TRBV6-3 and TRBJ1-1; D call uncertain. The CDR3 runs 15 residues. V lost 6 bases and J lost 3, with 17 bases in between. Per the germline V gene, CDR1 is MNHEY and CDR2 is SVGEGT. This chain's CDR3 is CASSLLLGWDTEAFF. In nucleotides, the CDR3 is TGTGCCAGCAGCCTCCTATTGGGGTGGGACACTGAAGCTTTCTTT.